The 23 T cell receptor beta chains below come from one sample, sequenced in a study of T cell clones after liver transplantation. Sequenced by immunoSEQ multiplex PCR; TCRdb stores in-frame clones only, minus some. The repertoire holds about 60,000 clones, with over 70% as singletons. The sample here was CD4+ T cells from blood, taken before liver transplant. The receptors were gathered from a human donor who received a liver transplant.

Details on this clone: The sample has other DNA sequences that encode this CDR3 too. The chain joins TRBV7-9 to TRBJ2-5; the D gene is possibly TRBD1 (5 bases). From germline, CDR1 is SEHNR and CDR2 FQNEAQ (reference sequence). CDR3 length: 13 residues. V lost 5 bases to trimming and J lost 1 base, with 8 bases between them. As DNA, the CDR3 is TGTGCCAGCAGCCGACAGCCCCAAGAGACCCAGTACTTC. The encoded protein is CASSRQPQETQYF.

The J gene is TRBJ1-2, the V gene TRBV19; 8 bases are shared with TRBD1. J gave up 1 base and V 5 bases, and 6 bases lay outside the gene matches. Germline V gene lookup returns CDR1 LNHDA and CDR2 SQIVND (reference sequence). The CDR3 is made up of 15 amino acids. CDR3 bases: TGTGCCAGTAGTCCCCGACAGGGGAATAACTATGGCTACACCTTC. Protein product: CASSPRQGNNYGYTF.

J is TRBJ1-1 and V is TRBV27, with D unresolved. Germline CDR1 is MNHEY and CDR2 is SMNVEV (reference sequence). The CDR3 runs to 16 residues. V shed 0 bases and J shed 4 bases, with 15 bases lying between them. DNA of the CDR3: TGTGCCAGCAGTTTATCCATCCGAGTCTCGGGCACTGAAGCTTTCTTT. This codes for CASSLSIRVSGTEAFF.

The rearrangement uses TRBV7-9 and TRBJ2-7, with D tentatively TRBD1 (5 bases). The ends were cut back, 6 bases at V and 2 bases at J, with 11 bases in the middle. Germline V lookup: CDR1 SEHNR, CDR2 FQNEAQ (reference sequence). The CDR3 spans 13 residues. CDR3 DNA: TGTGCCAGCAGTGACAGCTTAGCCTACGAGCAGTACTTC. It encodes CASSDSLAYEQYF.

V gene TRBV28 combines with J gene TRBJ2-7, with 7 bases lining up with TRBD1. The CDR3 consists of 15 residues. Germline assignment: CDR1 MDHEN and CDR2 SYDVKM. The junction had 12 bases not matched to a gene; V was cut back by 5 bases and J by 5 bases. This chain's CDR3 is CASSPPQGRINEQYF. Here the CDR3 DNA reads TGTGCCAGCAGTCCCCCACAGGGGCGGATTAACGAGCAGTACTTC.

This clone was seen only once. The J gene is TRBJ2-3, the V gene TRBV29-1; D is perhaps TRBD2 (5 bases). V lost 3 bases to trimming and J lost 2 bases, with 6 bases between them. The V gene's germline CDR1 is SQVTM and CDR2 ANQGSEA. The CDR3 covers 12 residues. CDR3 DNA: TGCAGCGTTGACGGGGACACAGATACGCAGTATTTT. Its translation: CSVDGDTDTQYF.

This clone was detected ten times or more. V usage is TRBV27 and J usage is TRBJ1-6; D call uncertain. CDR1 is MNHEY and CDR2 is SMNVEV in the germline V gene (reference sequence). This CDR3 is built from 17 residues. Trimming took 0 bases from V and 9 from J, leaving 18 bases between them. CDR3: CASSLSTPGMLGSPLHF. In nucleotides, the CDR3 is TGTGCCAGCAGTTTATCGACGCCGGGAATGCTGGGTTCACCCCTCCACTTT.

This chain uses TRBV9 with TRBJ2-3; D is unclear. CDR3 length equals 12 residues. V lost 3 bases to trimming and J lost 1 base, with 3 bases between them. Germline V lookup: CDR1 SGDLS, CDR2 YYNGEE. In DNA form, the CDR3 reads TGTGCCAGCAGCGCTCGCACAGATACGCAGTATTTT. The encoded protein is CASSARTDTQYF.

The chain combines TRBV28 with TRBJ1-2; possibly TRBD1 for D (5 bases). In germline, CDR1 is MDHEN, CDR2 SYDVKM. Trimming shortened V by 6 bases and J by 5 bases, and 22 bases separated the two germline ends. The CDR3 length is 16 residues. CDR3 amino acids: CASRGIGGPRGYGYTF. The CDR3 DNA follows: TGTGCCAGCAGGGGGATCGGAGGCCCCCGGGGGTATGGCTACACCTTC.

The chain links TRBV7-8 to TRBJ2-2; tentatively, D is TRBD1 (6 bases). With 2 bases removed from V and 0 bases from J, the gap between germline ends came to 10 bases. CDR3 size: 16 residues. The V gene's germline CDR1 is SGHVS and CDR2 FQNEAQ. DNA for the CDR3: TGTGCCAGCAGCTTAACGGGACAACCGAACACCGGGGAGCTGTTTTTT. As protein: CASSLTGQPNTGELFF.

The table lists this clone with a few counts. The genes are TRBV11-2 and TRBJ1-1, with D uncertain. The CDR3 spans 13 residues. The germline CDR1 and CDR2 sequences are SGHAT and FQNNGV. Deletions cut 5 bases from V and 5 bases from J, with 12 bases between. The CDR3 nucleotides read TGTGCCAGCAGCCCGCCTGGGAGGACTGAAGCTTTCTTT. It yields the protein CASSPPGRTEAFF.

J is TRBJ2-5 and V is TRBV5-1; 13 positions agree with TRBD2. The CDR3 is 19 residues long. Per germline, CDR1 SGHRS and CDR2 YFSETQ. V trimming: 4 bases; J trimming: 4 bases; junction bases outside the gene matches: 16. The DNA for the CDR3 is TGCGCCAGCAGCACATTCGTCACCTCCGGGACTAGCGGGGTAGAGACCCAGTACTTC. It is translated as CASSTFVTSGTSGVETQYF.

The chain is built from TRBV6-1 and TRBJ2-3; 8 nucleotides line up with TRBD2. This CDR3 spans 15 amino acids. V was pared by 4 bases and J by 5 bases, with 8 bases of the junction left unmatched. Germline V gene lookup returns CDR1 MNHNS and CDR2 SASEGT. The CDR3 nucleotides read TGTGCCAGCAGTGTAGCGGGGCTAGGGGTAGATACGCAGTATTTT. Translated, it gives CASSVAGLGVDTQYF.

The CDR3 nucleotides are TGTGCCAGCAGTCCCCCAGGGGGTGCCTATGGCTACACCTTC. Amino acid sequence: CASSPPGGAYGYTF. The chain links TRBV28 to TRBJ1-2; 7 bases are a match to TRBD1. CDR3 length: 14 amino acids. CDR1 is MDHEN and CDR2 is SYDVKM in the germline V gene. Unmatched junction bases numbered 7, after V lost 5 bases and J lost 4 bases.

This clone was recorded once. The chain employs TRBV27 and TRBJ1-5; maybe TRBD1 (6 bases). V lost 6 bases, J lost 0 bases, and 12 bases lay in between. The CDR3 loop spans 15 amino acids. The germline gives CDR1 MNHEY, CDR2 SMNVEV (reference sequence). In DNA form, the CDR3 reads TGTGCCAGCAGATCACAGGGTTCTAGCAATCAGCCCCAGCATTTT. This translates into CASRSQGSSNQPQHF.

The chain has TRBV2 and TRBJ2-7; 8 nucleotides align to TRBD1. Germline V gene sequence: CDR1 SNHLY, CDR2 FYNNEI. After removal of 10 bases from V and 5 bases from J, the junction contained 13 bases not matched to a gene. The length of the CDR3 is 14 residues. This chain's CDR3 is CATTPRTGSDEQYF. In DNA form, the CDR3 reads TGTGCCACCACTCCTAGGACAGGGTCGGACGAGCAGTACTTC.

The chain couples TRBV7-6 to TRBJ2-2, with D possibly TRBD1 on 5 matching bases. Germline CDR1 reads SGHVS; CDR2 reads FNYEAQ. The CDR3 sequence is 13 residues long. V was clipped by 6 bases and J by 6 bases, with 11 bases between them. The CDR3 sequence is CASSPTGPGELFF. The CDR3 region has the DNA TGTGCCAGCAGTCCTACAGGACCCGGGGAGCTGTTTTTT.

The chain carries TRBV7-8 and TRBJ1-1; 7 bases map to TRBD1. The CDR3 totals 14 residues. The germline V gene has CDR1 SGHVS and CDR2 FQNEAQ. J lost 11 bases, V lost 1 base, and 10 bases had no gene match. The CDR3 region has the DNA TGTGCCAGCAGCTTAGGTAGGGGGCGTGGAGAGGCTTTCTTT. Amino acid sequence: CASSLGRGRGEAFF.

CDR3 sequence: CASSQLTPTGEKLFF. CDR3 in DNA: TGTGCCAGCAGCCAACTAACTCCAACCGGTGAAAAACTGTTTTTT. The chain uses TRBV14 and TRBJ1-4; D gene ambiguous. Germline CDR1 and CDR2: SGHDN and FVKESK. The CDR3 extends over 15 amino acids. Trimming stripped 2 bases from V and 7 bases from J, with 14 bases between.

This chain links TRBV28 with TRBJ2-7; possibly TRBD1 for D (5 bases). The V and J ends lost 6 bases and 0 bases respectively, with 15 bases between them. Germline assignment: CDR1 MDHEN and CDR2 SYDVKM. This CDR3 spans 15 amino acids. DNA for the CDR3: TGTGCCAGCAGCCCTCCGACAGAAAGCTCCTACGAGCAGTACTTC. Translation gives CASSPPTESSYEQYF.

The J gene is TRBJ2-3, the V gene TRBV7-2; 9 positions agree with TRBD1. CDR3 length: 13 amino acids. CDR1 is SGHTA, CDR2 FQGNSA, per germline. The junction had 5 bases not matched to a gene; V was cut back by 4 bases and J by 9 bases. CDR3 amino acids: CASSWDRVKTQYF. DNA of the CDR3: TGTGCCAGCAGCTGGGACAGGGTAAAAACGCAGTATTTT.

The DNA for the CDR3 is TGTGCCAGCAGCCTTACACCAGGGGACATTCAGTACTTC. Translation: CASSLTPGDIQYF. The chain carries TRBV7-3 and TRBJ2-4; tentative D call: TRBD1 (6 bases). V shed 5 bases and J shed 8 bases, with 13 bases lying between them. The germline V gene encodes CDR1 SGHTA and CDR2 FQGTGA. The CDR3 is 13 amino acids.

The CDR3 sequence: CASITAGSDHVIPLHF. Here the CDR3 DNA reads TGTGCCAGCATTACCGCAGGGTCCGACCACGTCATCCCCCTCCACTTT. This rearrangement joins TRBV28 to TRBJ1-6; D might be TRBD1 (5 bases). The CDR3 contains 16 residues. Germline assignment: CDR1 MDHEN and CDR2 SYDVKM. V was clipped by 7 bases and J by 13 bases, with 26 bases between them. Complete variable domain (other parts from reference TRBV28 and TRBJ1-6): DVKVTQSSRYLVKRTGEKVFLECVQDMDHENMFWYRQDPGLGLRLIYFSYDVKMKEKGDIPEGYSVSREKKERFSLILESASTNQTSMYLCASITAGSDHVIPLHFGNGTRLTVT.